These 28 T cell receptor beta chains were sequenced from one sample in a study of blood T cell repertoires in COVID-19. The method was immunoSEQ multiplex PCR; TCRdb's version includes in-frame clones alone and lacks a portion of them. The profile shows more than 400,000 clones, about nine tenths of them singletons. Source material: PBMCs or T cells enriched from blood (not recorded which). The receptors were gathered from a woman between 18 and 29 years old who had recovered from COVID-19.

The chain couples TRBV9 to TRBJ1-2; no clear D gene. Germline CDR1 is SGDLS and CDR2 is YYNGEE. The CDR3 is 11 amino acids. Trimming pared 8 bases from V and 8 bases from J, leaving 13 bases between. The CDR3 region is CASGSISGYTF. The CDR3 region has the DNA TGTGCCAGTGGATCCATTAGCGGCTACACCTTC. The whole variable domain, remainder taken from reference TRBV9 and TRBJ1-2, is DSGVTQTPKHLITATGQRVTLRCSPRSGDLSVYWYQQSLDQGLQFLIQYYNGEERAKGNILERFSAQQFPDLHSELNLSSLELGDSALYFCASGSISGYTFGSGTRLTVV.

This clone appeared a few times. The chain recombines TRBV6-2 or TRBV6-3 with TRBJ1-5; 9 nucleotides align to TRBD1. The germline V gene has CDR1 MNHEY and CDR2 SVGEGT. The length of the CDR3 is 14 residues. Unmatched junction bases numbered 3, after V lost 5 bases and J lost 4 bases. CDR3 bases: TGTGCCAGCAGTAAGACAGGGGGGAATCAGCCCCAGCATTTT. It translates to CASSKTGGNQPQHF.

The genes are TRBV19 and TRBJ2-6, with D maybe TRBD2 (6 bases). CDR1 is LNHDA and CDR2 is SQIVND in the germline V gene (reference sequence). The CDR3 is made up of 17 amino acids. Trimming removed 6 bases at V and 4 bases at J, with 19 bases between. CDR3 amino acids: CASRKRPTGRGANVLTF. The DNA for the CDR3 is TGTGCCAGTAGGAAGAGACCGACGGGGAGGGGGGCCAACGTCCTGACTTTC. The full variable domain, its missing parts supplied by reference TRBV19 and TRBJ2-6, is DGGITQSPKYLFRKEGQNVTLSCEQNLNHDAMYWYRQDPGQGLRLIYYSQIVNDFQKGDIAEGYSVSREKKESFPLTVTSAQKNPTAFYLCASRKRPTGRGANVLTFGAGSRLTVL.

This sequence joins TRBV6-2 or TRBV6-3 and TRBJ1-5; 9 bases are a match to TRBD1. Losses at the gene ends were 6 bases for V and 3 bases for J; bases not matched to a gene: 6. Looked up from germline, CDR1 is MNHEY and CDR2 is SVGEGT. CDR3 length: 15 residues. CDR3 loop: CASSRDRVNNQPQHF. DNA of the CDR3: TGTGCCAGCAGCCGGGACAGGGTTAACAATCAGCCCCAGCATTTT.

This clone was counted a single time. The CDR3 loop reads CASSTTGPGVGEQFF. CDR3 DNA sequence: TGTGCCAGCAGCACGACAGGTCCCGGAGTCGGTGAGCAGTTCTTC. The chain is built from TRBV2 and TRBJ2-1, with D tentatively TRBD1 (6 bases). The CDR3 runs to 15 residues. Trimming removed 6 bases from V and 9 bases from J, with 21 bases in between. CDR1 and CDR2 (germline): SNHLY, FYNNEI.

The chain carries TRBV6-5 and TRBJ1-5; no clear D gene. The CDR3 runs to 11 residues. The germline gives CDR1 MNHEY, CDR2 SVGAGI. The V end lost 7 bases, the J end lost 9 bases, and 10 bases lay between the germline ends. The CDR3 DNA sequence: TGTGCCAGCACCGAGACGGGGCCCCAGCATTTT. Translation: CASTETGPQHF.

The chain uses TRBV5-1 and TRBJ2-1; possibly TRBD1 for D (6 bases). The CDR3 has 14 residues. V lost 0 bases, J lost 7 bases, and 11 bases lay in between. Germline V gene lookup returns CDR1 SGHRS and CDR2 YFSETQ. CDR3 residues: CASSLVQGENEQFF. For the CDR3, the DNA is TGCGCCAGCAGCTTGGTACAGGGAGAGAATGAGCAGTTCTTC.

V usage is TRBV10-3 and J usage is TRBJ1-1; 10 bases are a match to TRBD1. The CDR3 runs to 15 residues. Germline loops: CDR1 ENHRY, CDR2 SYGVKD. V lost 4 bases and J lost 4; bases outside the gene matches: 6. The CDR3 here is CAISVLDRGLTEAFF. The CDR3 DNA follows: TGTGCCATCAGTGTTCTTGACAGGGGGCTCACTGAAGCTTTCTTT.

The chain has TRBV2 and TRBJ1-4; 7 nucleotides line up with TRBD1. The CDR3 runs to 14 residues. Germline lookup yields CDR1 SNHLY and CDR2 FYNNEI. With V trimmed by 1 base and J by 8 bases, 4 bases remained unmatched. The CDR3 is CASSEDQGEEKLFF. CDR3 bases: TGTGCCAGCAGTGAAGACCAGGGGGAGGAAAAACTGTTTTTT.

This chain's CDR3 is CASSQDINQPQHF. The CDR3 nucleotides read TGCGCCAGCAGCCAAGATATCAATCAGCCCCAGCATTTT. The gene calls are TRBV4-1 and TRBJ1-5, with D hard to call. CDR1 MGHRA and CDR2 YSYEKL come from the germline V gene. Between the trimmed V and J ends, which lost 0 bases and 3 bases, there was a span of 3 bases. This CDR3 has 13 residues.

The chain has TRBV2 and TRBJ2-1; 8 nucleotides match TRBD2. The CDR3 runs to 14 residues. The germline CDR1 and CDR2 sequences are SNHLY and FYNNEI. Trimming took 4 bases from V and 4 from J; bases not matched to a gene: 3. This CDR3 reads CASSASGRYNEQFF. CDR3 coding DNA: TGTGCCAGCAGTGCTAGCGGGCGGTACAATGAGCAGTTCTTC.

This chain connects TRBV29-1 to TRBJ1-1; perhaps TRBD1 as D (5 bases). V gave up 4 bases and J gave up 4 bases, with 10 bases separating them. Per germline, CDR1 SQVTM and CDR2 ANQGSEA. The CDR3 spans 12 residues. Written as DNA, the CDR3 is TGCAGCGTTGGAGGCAGGGCCACTGAAGCTTTCTTT. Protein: CSVGGRATEAFF.

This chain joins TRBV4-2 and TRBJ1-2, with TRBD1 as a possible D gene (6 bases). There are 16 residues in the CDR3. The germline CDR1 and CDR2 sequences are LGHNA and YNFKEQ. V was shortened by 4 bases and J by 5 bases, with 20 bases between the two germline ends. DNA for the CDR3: TGTGCCAGCAGCCCCCGACCCCAACAGGGAGGGTATGGCTACACCTTC. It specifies CASSPRPQQGGYGYTF.

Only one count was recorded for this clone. CDR3 residues: CASSLRGGATNTGELFF. The CDR3 coding sequence is TGTGCCAGCAGCCTCCGAGGGGGGGCTACGAACACCGGGGAGCTGTTTTTT. The chain employs TRBV7-7 and TRBJ2-2, with TRBD2 as a possible D gene (7 bases). The CDR3 is 17 residues long. Looked up from germline, CDR1 is SSHAT and CDR2 is FNYEAQ (reference sequence). V shed 5 bases and J shed 0 bases, with 16 bases lying between them. Drawing the rest from reference TRBV7-7 and TRBJ2-2, the complete variable domain is GAGVSQSPRYKVTKRGQDVTLRCDPISSHATLYWYQQALGQGPEFLTYFNYEAQPDKSGLPSDRFSAERPEGSISTLTIQRTEQRDSAMYRCASSLRGGATNTGELFFGEGSRLTVL.

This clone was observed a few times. This CDR3 is CACWGTASYGYTF. Written as DNA, the CDR3 is TGTGCCTGCTGGGGGACAGCTTCATATGGCTACACCTTC. This chain joins TRBV6-5 and TRBJ1-2; 7 bases align to TRBD1. CDR3 length equals 13 residues. Germline values: CDR1 MNHEY, CDR2 SVGAGI. The V gene end was trimmed by 11 bases and the J gene end by 5 bases; junction bases not matched to a gene: 11.

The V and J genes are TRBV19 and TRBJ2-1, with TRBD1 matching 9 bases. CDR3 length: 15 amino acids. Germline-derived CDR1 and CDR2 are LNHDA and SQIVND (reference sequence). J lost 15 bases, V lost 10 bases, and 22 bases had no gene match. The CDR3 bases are TGTGCCACCGACAGACAGGGGGAAGGGGAGGGTCCTATGTTCTTC. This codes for CATDRQGEGEGPMFF.

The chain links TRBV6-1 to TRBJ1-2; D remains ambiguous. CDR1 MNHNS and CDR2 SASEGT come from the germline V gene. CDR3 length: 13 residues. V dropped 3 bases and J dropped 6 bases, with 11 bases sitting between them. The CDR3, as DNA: TGTGCCAGCAGTGATAGGCGGAGAGATGGCTACACCTTC. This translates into CASSDRRRDGYTF.

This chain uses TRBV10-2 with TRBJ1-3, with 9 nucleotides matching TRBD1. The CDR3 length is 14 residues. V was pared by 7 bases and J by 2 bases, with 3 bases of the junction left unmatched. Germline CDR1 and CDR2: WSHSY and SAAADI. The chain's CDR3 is CASTGQGTGNTIYF. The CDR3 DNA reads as TGCGCCAGCACTGGACAGGGGACTGGAAACACCATATATTTT.

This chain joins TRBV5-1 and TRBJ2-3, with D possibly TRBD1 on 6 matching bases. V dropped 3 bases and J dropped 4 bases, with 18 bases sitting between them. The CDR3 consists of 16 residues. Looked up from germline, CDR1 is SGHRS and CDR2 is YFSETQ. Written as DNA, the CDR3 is TGCGCCAGCAGCTCGACCCTACAGGGTCGCCCAGATACGCAGTATTTT. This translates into CASSSTLQGRPDTQYF.

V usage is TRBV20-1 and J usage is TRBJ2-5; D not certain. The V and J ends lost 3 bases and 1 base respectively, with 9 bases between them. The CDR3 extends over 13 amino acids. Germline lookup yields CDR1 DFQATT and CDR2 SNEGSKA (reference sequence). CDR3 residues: CSASFPGQETQYF. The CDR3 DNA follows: TGCAGTGCTAGTTTTCCGGGCCAAGAGACCCAGTACTTC.

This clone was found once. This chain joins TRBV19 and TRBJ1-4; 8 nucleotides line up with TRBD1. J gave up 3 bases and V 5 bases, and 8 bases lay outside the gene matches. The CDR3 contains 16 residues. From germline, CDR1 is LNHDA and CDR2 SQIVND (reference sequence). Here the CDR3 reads CASSSIQGAANEKLFF. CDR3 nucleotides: TGTGCCAGTAGTTCCATTCAGGGGGCAGCTAATGAAAAACTGTTTTTT.

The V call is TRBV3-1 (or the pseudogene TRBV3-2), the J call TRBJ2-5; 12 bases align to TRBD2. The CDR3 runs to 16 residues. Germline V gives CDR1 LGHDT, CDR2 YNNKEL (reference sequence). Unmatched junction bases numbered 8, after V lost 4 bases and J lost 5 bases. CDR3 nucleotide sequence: TGTGCCAGCAGCCTTCCCTCTAGCGGGGGGGAGGAGACCCAGTACTTC. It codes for CASSLPSSGGEETQYF.

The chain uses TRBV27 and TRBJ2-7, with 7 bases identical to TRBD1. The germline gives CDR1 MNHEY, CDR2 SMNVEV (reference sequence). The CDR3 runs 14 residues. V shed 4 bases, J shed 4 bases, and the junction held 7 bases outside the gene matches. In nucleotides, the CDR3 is TGTGCCAGCAGTTCCCCGGGACAGACGTACGAGCAGTACTTC. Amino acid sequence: CASSSPGQTYEQYF.

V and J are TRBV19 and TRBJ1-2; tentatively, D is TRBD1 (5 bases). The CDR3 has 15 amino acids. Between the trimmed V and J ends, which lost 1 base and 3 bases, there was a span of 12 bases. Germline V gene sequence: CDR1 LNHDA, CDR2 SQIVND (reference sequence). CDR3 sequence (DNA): TGTGCCAGTAGTATAGGAGGGACTGAGCACTATGGCTACACCTTC. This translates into CASSIGGTEHYGYTF.

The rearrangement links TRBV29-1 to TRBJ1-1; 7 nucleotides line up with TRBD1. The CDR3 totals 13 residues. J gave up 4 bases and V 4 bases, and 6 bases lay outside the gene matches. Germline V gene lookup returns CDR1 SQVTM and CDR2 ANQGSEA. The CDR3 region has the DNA TGCAGCGTTGCCGGACAGGAGGGCACTGAAGCTTTCTTT. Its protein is CSVAGQEGTEAFF. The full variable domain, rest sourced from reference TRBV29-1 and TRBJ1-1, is SAVISQKPSRDICQRGTSLTIQCQVDSQVTMMFWYRQQPGQSLTLIATANQGSEATYESGFVIDKFPISRPNLTFSTLTVSNMSPEDSSIYLCSVAGQEGTEAFFGQGTRLTVV.

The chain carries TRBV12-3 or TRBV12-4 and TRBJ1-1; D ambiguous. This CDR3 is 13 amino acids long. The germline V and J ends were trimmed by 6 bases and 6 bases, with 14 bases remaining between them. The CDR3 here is CASSPTRGPEAFF. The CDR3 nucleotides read TGTGCCAGCAGCCCCACCCGAGGCCCTGAAGCTTTCTTT.

CDR3 sequence (DNA): TGCGCCAGCAGCCAACAGGGGGGGTCGGATGGCTACACCTTC. It encodes CASSQQGGSDGYTF. The chain carries TRBV5-1 and TRBJ1-2, with 8 bases lining up with TRBD1. Germline-derived CDR1 and CDR2 are SGHRS and YFSETQ. This CDR3 spans 14 amino acids. V lost 4 bases to trimming and J lost 6 bases; unmatched junction nucleotides: 8. Full variable domain (outside the CDR3, taken from reference TRBV5-1 and TRBJ1-2): KAGVTQTPRYLIKTRGQQVTLSCSPISGHRSVSWYQQTPGQGLQFLFEYFSETQRNKGNFPGRFSGRQFSNSRSEMNVSTLELGDSALYLCASSQQGGSDGYTFGSGTRLTVV.

Here the CDR3 DNA reads TGTGCCAGCAGCGCCGACAGAAACACTGAAGCTTTCTTT. This codes for CASSADRNTEAFF. The genes are TRBV11-2 and TRBJ1-1, with D possibly TRBD1 on 5 matching bases. The CDR3 length is 13 residues. Germline CDR1 reads SGHAT; CDR2 reads FQNNGV. Trimming took off 5 bases at V and 2 bases at J, with 9 bases between the two ends.